These 8 T cell receptor beta chains came from one sample sequenced in a study of T cell responses to AZD1222 COVID-19 vaccine. Produced via immunoSEQ multiplex PCR; TCRdb's table is partial and in-frame only. The table has roughly 180,000 clones, 90% to 95% seen once; the top ten hold about 9.3%. The sequencing used peripheral blood, collected on day 0 of AZD1222 vaccination. The receptors stem from an adult in good health.

The J gene is TRBJ1-5, the V gene TRBV7-9, with a tentative D call TRBD1 (5 bases). Germline CDR1 SEHNR, CDR2 FQNEAQ (reference sequence). Trimming shortened V by 5 bases and J by 0 bases, and 8 bases separated the two germline ends. This CDR3 spans 14 amino acids. The CDR3 coding sequence is TGTGCCAGCAGCGCGGGGGTTAGCAATCAGCCCCAGCATTTT. Translated: CASSAGVSNQPQHF.

Written as DNA, the CDR3 is TGTGCCAGCAGAAGTTGGGAACAGCACTATGGCTACACCTTC. This translates into CASRSWEQHYGYTF. The genes are TRBV27 and TRBJ1-2; no definite D call. Trimming shortened V by 6 bases and J by 3 bases, and 14 bases separated the two germline ends. CDR3 size: 14 residues. Per germline, CDR1 MNHEY and CDR2 SMNVEV (reference sequence).

This clone was observed a single time. This chain links TRBV21-1 with TRBJ2-7; the table gives TRBD1 as D, unverified against the DNA. TRBV21-1 is tagged as a pseudogene. The CDR3 extends over 17 amino acids. The CDR3 sequence: CASSKTRRDKSSYEQYF. The DNA for the CDR3 is TGTGCCAGCAGCAAAACACGCCGGGACAAGAGCTCCTACGAGCAGTACTTC.

The chain recombines TRBV5-1 with TRBJ1-5, with 10 bases matching TRBD1. J was trimmed by 4 bases and V by 4 bases; bases with no gene match: 8. Germline CDR1 SGHRS, CDR2 YFSETQ. CDR3 length equals 16 residues. The CDR3 loop is CASSPGTGERNQPQHF. For the CDR3, the DNA is TGCGCCAGCAGCCCTGGGACAGGGGAACGAAATCAGCCCCAGCATTTT. Filled out from reference TRBV5-1 and TRBJ1-5, the complete variable domain reads KAGVTQTPRYLIKTRGQQVTLSCSPISGHRSVSWYQQTPGQGLQFLFEYFSETQRNKGNFPGRFSGRQFSNSRSEMNVSTLELGDSALYLCASSPGTGERNQPQHFGDGTRLSIL.

The chain joins TRBV6-2 or TRBV6-3 to TRBJ2-7; 9 positions agree with TRBD1. The CDR3 spans 15 residues. With 0 bases clipped from V and 3 bases from J, the junction kept 3 bases outside the gene matches. The germline CDR1 and CDR2 sequences are MNHEY and SVGEGT. CDR3 sequence (DNA): TGTGCCAGCAGTTACTCGAAGGACAGGGGCTACGAGCAGTACTTC. This sequence encodes CASSYSKDRGYEQYF.

The chain recombines TRBV28 with TRBJ2-7; 7 bases map to TRBD2. The CDR3 has 15 residues. Trimming cost V 7 bases and J 0 bases; bases outside gene matches: 9. Germline assignment: CDR1 MDHEN and CDR2 SYDVKM. The CDR3 reads CASTAGGSPSYEQYF. The CDR3 DNA sequence: TGTGCCAGCACCGCCGGCGGGAGCCCCTCCTACGAGCAGTACTTC.

CDR3 nucleotides: TGCGCCAGCAGCCAAGTAGGGGGGACGGGAGAGACCCAGTACTTC. Its protein product is CASSQVGGTGETQYF. The V and J genes are TRBV4-1 and TRBJ2-5; D may match TRBD1 or TRBD2 (6 bases each). Germline assignment: CDR1 MGHRA and CDR2 YSYEKL. The CDR3 spans 15 residues. Trimming removed 1 base from V and 4 bases from J, with 13 bases in between.

This chain connects TRBV19 to TRBJ2-1; a weak D match, TRBD2 (6 bases). Germline V gene lookup returns CDR1 LNHDA and CDR2 SQIVND (reference sequence). Trimming took 1 base from V and 6 from J, leaving 10 bases between them. The CDR3 has 14 residues. The CDR3 is CASSIVISGNEQFF. The CDR3 DNA is TGTGCCAGTAGTATAGTAATTAGCGGCAATGAGCAGTTCTTC.